This TCR beta chain was captured in a study of cytotoxic CD8 clonotypes in ibrutinib-treated CLL. About the research overall: The study included about 11 relapsed/refractory and under 16 treatment-naive patients; under 18 had IGHV unmutated disease. Timing of response sample collection was a median around 12 months after treatment start, with a range of 6 to 36.

CDR3 length equals 14 residues. V was clipped by 2 bases and J by 0 bases, with 8 bases between them. Germline CDR1 is MNHEY and CDR2 is SVGAGI. Of note for this clone: Its antigen remains unidentified.

TCRdb's table, derived via immunoSEQ multiplex PCR, lists solely in-frame clones and lacks some. The sample holds about 160,000 clones, around 84% seen once. Study-wide points: Timing of sampling differed between sustained-remission and progressing patients. Clonality showed a rise at ibrutinib response that reversed toward baseline at progression.

This chain links TRBV6-5 with TRBJ2-7; weak D call: TRBD1 (5 bases). The sequence came from a human donor with chronic lymphocytic leukemia. Sequences were derived from PBMCs, sampled after 12 months of ibrutinib treatment. The CDR3 loop reads CASSYSDSSYEQYF. The CDR3 coding sequence is TGTGCCAGCAGTTACAGTGACAGCTCCTACGAGCAGTACTTC.